This T cell receptor (beta chain) was sequenced in a study of T-cell reconstitution after alpha-beta-depleted transplantation in children (dated by TCRdb to 2015 to 2016). Describing the broader study: The study quantitatively tracked T-cell immune reconstitution after TCRalphabeta/CD19-depleted allogeneic hematopoietic cell transplantation in children using TCR repertoire profiling.

With respect to this clonotype: The target of this receptor is not known. The record has no base qualities; no much larger clone is one base away.

The method behind the library was PCR. Sequencing was performed on an Illumina HiSeq 2500. To normalize quantification of the TCRbeta repertoire, the TCR libraries were built with molecular barcoding that relied on unique molecular identifiers. The public reads were reanalyzed by TCRdb: fastp trimming at Q25, MiXCR alignment, in-frame beta chains only. Entries that share a CDR3 protein sequence are merged under the most common genes and DNA. Within this sample are 120,000 or so distinct CDR3 sequences, with about 9.3% of them counted one time only. Around 8.2% of the sample is taken by the ten largest. The cysteine opens and the phenylalanine closes a CDR3 of 13 amino acids. Left in the record is the CDR3 DNA by itself, 39 bases read in frame from the first base. The trim is 7 bases for V and 5 bases for J, with a gap of 14 bases between the germline ends. CDR1 SGHAT and CDR2 FQNNGV were looked up in the germline V gene.

The clonotype was recovered from a human donor who donated a stem cell graft to a child with acute lymphoblastic leukemia. The input for sequencing was PBMCs from the stem cell graft donor, taken from the stem cell graft. Rearrangement joined TRBV11-2 to TRBJ1-1; the D gene is not confidently resolved. The CDR3 here reads CASKVSGMTEAFF. In nucleotides, the sequence is TGTGCCAGCAAAGTTAGTGGGATGACTGAAGCTTTCTTT.